These 8 T cell receptor beta chains were all obtained from the same sample, sequenced in a study of cytomegalovirus exposure and HLA in healthy donors (dated by TCRdb to between 2016 and 2019). Library preparation was by the immunoSEQ multiplex PCR assay. The multiplex PCR relied on a mix of 60 forward primers for TCR Vbeta segments and 13 reverse primers for TCR Jbeta segments. The clones in this table, taken by TCRdb from immuneACCESS, are in-frame only. Not every clone is retained; where verified, under half of the shortfall comes from an unresolved V gene, and the cause of the rest is unknown. In this sample's table one finds 40,000 to 50,000 clones. The top ten hold around 1.8% of the sample. Specimen: PBMCs. The receptors were gathered from a woman aged 30 to 39 in good health and CMV-seronegative.

The CDR3 region has the DNA TGTGCCAGCAGCTTAGTTGAGGGGGCGAACACTGAAGCTTTCTTT. Translated: CASSLVEGANTEAFF. The gene calls are TRBV7-8 and TRBJ1-1; TRBD1 matches at 7 bases. V shed 1 base, J shed 1 base, and the junction held 3 bases outside the gene matches. This CDR3 is built from 15 residues. CDR1 SGHVS and CDR2 FQNEAQ come from the germline V gene.

The V and J genes are TRBV4-2 and TRBJ2-7; the match to TRBD2 covers 7 bases. J gave up 9 bases and V 3 bases, and 5 bases lay outside the gene matches. The CDR3 covers 12 residues. Germline V CDR1 and CDR2: LGHNA, YNFKEQ. CDR3 region: CASSHGGEGQYF. CDR3 in DNA: TGTGCCAGCAGCCATGGGGGGGAAGGGCAGTACTTC.

V gene TRBV30 combines with J gene TRBJ2-7; 11 nucleotides agree with TRBD2. The J segment lost 3 bases and the V segment lost 4 bases, leaving 11 bases of the junction unmatched. CDR3 size: 16 residues. CDR1 and CDR2 (germline): GTSNPN, SVGIG (reference sequence). The CDR3 nucleotides read TGTGCCTGGAAGGGTTGGCTAGCGGGAGGTGGCTACGAGCAGTACTTC. This gives the protein CAWKGWLAGGGYEQYF.

This sequence joins TRBV28 and TRBJ2-5, with TRBD1 identical over 11 bases. The J segment lost 5 bases and the V segment lost 5 bases, leaving 7 bases of the junction unmatched. The CDR3 loop spans 15 amino acids. The V gene's germline CDR1 is MDHEN and CDR2 SYDVKM. The CDR3 is CASSTRDRGGETQYF. CDR3 bases: TGTGCCAGCAGTACCCGGGACAGGGGGGGGGAGACCCAGTACTTC.

CDR3 region: CASSTPLITGNTIYF. The DNA for the CDR3 is TGTGCCAGCAGTACCCCCCTAATTACTGGAAACACCATATATTTT. The rearrangement uses TRBV28 and TRBJ1-3; D remains unclear. V was shortened by 5 bases and J by 2 bases, with 13 bases between the two germline ends. The germline V gene encodes CDR1 MDHEN and CDR2 SYDVKM. This CDR3 is 15 amino acids long.

The V gene is TRBV28, the J gene TRBJ2-7; 9 nucleotides match TRBD2. V lost 5 bases, J lost 6 bases, and 8 bases stayed unmatched. The CDR3 is made up of 14 amino acids. Germline CDR1 and CDR2: MDHEN and SYDVKM. The CDR3 here is CASSLQREVSEQYF. CDR3 DNA: TGTGCCAGCAGTCTTCAGCGGGAGGTGAGCGAGCAGTACTTC.

The gene calls are TRBV27 and TRBJ2-7; no reliable D call. Trimming cost V 5 bases and J 0 bases, with 14 bases left between them. Per germline, CDR1 MNHEY and CDR2 SMNVEV (reference sequence). This CDR3 has 15 amino acids. The CDR3 protein is CASSHRQGSSYEQYF. CDR3 nucleotides: TGTGCCAGCAGTCATCGACAAGGAAGCTCCTACGAGCAGTACTTC.

The V gene is TRBV6-5, the J gene TRBJ2-7, with a tentative D call TRBD2 (5 bases). Germline V gene data show CDR1 as MNHEY and CDR2 as SVGAGI. The length of the CDR3 is 14 residues. Trimming removed 5 bases at V and 3 bases at J, with 14 bases between. As DNA, the CDR3 is TGTGCCAGCAGTCGAGACGGAGGACTCTACGAGCAGTACTTC. Protein: CASSRDGGLYEQYF.